The entry below gives a single TCR beta chain sequence along with its context. This clone was recorded once. Its cognate antigen has yet to be identified. Base qualities are missing; no much larger clone stands one base away. The immunoSEQ Assay, a bias-controlled multiplex PCR, was used to amplify TCRbeta CDR3 regions from genomic DNA. The paper's data handling went like this. Within the assay, amplification of reference gene primers was used to estimate how many nucleated cells each sample contained. To quantify the absolute abundance of each unique TCRbeta CDR3 rearrangement, sequence reads were collapsed and filtered. For each sample, productive Simpson clonality was calculated as the square root of Simpson's diversity index over productive rearrangements. Sourced from immuneACCESS, this table was stored by TCRdb with only in-frame sequences that have V and J called. A share of the clones is absent; for the studies checked, an unresolved V gene accounts for under half, and the remainder has no known explanation. D and trimming come from the DNA, and the V and J calls and clone size come from that table. In this sample the table shows around 380,000 clones, more than 70% of which occur a single time. 1.3% of the sample rests with the top ten.

The sample belongs to a study of blood T cell repertoires in COVID-19 (TCRdb year 2020). Concerning the study at large: Samples covering the acute and convalescent phases of COVID-19 were provided by collaborators in the United States, Italy and Spain. The prospective study material was composed of cDNA or gDNA derived from T cells, B-cell-depleted T cells, or PBMCs. Subjects who had been exposed to COVID-19, were actively infected with it, or had recovered from it provided the deeply sampled blood TCRbeta repertoires that made up the dataset. The repertoires were released in a freely available public database meant as a resource for research on the immune response to SARS-CoV-2. The samples were drawn from the first 160 participants of the ongoing ImmuneRACE study and from over a thousand subjects provided by 6 global collaborators. A de-identified subject ID, COVID-19 status, age in years and sex were almost always included in the sample metadata. HLA class I and class II types, where available, came from metadata supplied by the sample provider rather than from assay-based typing. The investigation overall reported the following: Clinical and demographic metadata were provided uncurated, with the amount varying by source and participant.

V drops 3 bases and J drops 3 bases, leaving 11 bases in between. The CDR3 measures 14 amino acids from cysteine to phenylalanine. Only the CDR3 part of the read is kept: 42 bases, read in frame from the first base. From the germline V gene, CDR1 is KGHSH and CDR2 is LQKENI. Enrolling through a virtual design, the prospective study's participants ranged in age from roughly 18 to 89 years and lived across roughly 24 United States geographic areas. To assign participants to cohorts, the prospective study relied on clinical history that participants themselves reported in a screening survey and a study questionnaire. Recovered participants in ImmuneRACE Cohort 3 were defined as having two consecutive negative NP/OP PCR tests, clearance from a healthcare professional, or resolution of symptoms. Each participant in the prospective study had whole blood, serum and a nasopharyngeal or oropharyngeal swab collected by mobile phlebotomists. Participants in the prospective study had the option to provide additional blood draws and questionnaires over a roughly two-month period. Blood samples from the prospective study were shipped frozen or at room temperature prior to DNA extraction.

The chain uses TRBV18 and TRBJ1-2; no D segment can be confidently identified. Sequenced material: PBMCs or T cells enriched from blood (not recorded which). This TCR derives from a man in his thirties or forties who had recovered from COVID-19. The base sequence is TGTGCCAGCTCACCCCTCCCCTCGGACTATGGCTACACCTTC. Protein translation: CASSPLPSDYGYTF.